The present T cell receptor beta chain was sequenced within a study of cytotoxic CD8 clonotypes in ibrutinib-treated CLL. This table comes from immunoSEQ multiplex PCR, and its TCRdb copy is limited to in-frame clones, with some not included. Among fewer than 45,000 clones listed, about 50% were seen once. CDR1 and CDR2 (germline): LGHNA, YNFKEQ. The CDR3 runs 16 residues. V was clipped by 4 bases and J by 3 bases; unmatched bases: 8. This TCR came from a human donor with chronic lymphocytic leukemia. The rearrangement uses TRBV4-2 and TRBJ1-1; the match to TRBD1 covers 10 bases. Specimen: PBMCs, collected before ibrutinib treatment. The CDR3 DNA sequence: TGTGCCAGCAGCCTAGGGACAGGGGAGAGTGACACTGAAGCTTTCTTT. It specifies CASSLGTGESDTEAFF.